The next 30 T cell receptor beta chains were all read from a single sample in a study of blood T cell repertoires in COVID-19. TCRdb keeps only in-frame clones here, not all; method: immunoSEQ multiplex PCR. The table has around 130,000 clones, 84% seen once. Sequenced material: PBMCs or T cells enriched from blood (not recorded which). The receptors shown here come from a man aged 35-49 years with acute COVID-19.

The gene calls are TRBV28 and TRBJ1-2; TRBD1 matches at 8 bases. After removal of 3 bases from V and 8 bases from J, the junction contained 5 bases not matched to a gene. CDR3 length equals 13 residues. Germline assignment: CDR1 MDHEN and CDR2 SYDVKM. CDR3 nucleotide sequence: TGTGCCAGCAGTTTGATCAGGGGGCCGGGCTACACCTTC. It is translated as CASSLIRGPGYTF.

V is TRBV2 and J is TRBJ2-3; 10 bases match TRBD2. J gave up 4 bases and V 1 base, and 8 bases lay outside the gene matches. Germline-derived CDR1 and CDR2 are SNHLY and FYNNEI. The length of the CDR3 is 17 residues. CDR3 DNA: TGTGCCAGCAGTGAAGGCCTAGCGGGGGCGGAGGCAGATACGCAGTATTTT. Its translation: CASSEGLAGAEADTQYF.

The genes are TRBV9 and TRBJ1-1, with 7 bases matching TRBD1. This CDR3 has 17 residues. Per germline, CDR1 SGDLS and CDR2 YYNGEE. Trimming cost V 4 bases and J 5 bases; bases outside gene matches: 17. The CDR3 sequence: CASSPQDRVRTMTEAFF. The CDR3 nucleotides read TGTGCCAGCAGCCCCCAAGACAGGGTGAGGACCATGACTGAAGCTTTCTTT.

The J gene is TRBJ2-3, the V gene TRBV6-6, with D possibly matching TRBD2 (6 bases). V was trimmed by 0 bases and J by 6 bases, leaving 16 bases between them. The germline CDR1 and CDR2 sequences are MNHNY and SVGAGI (reference sequence). The CDR3 is 16 residues long. CDR3 sequence (DNA): TGTGCCAGCAGTTACTCAACTAGCCCGGGACCGGATACGCAGTATTTT. As protein: CASSYSTSPGPDTQYF.

V is TRBV5-1 and J is TRBJ1-4; 9 positions match TRBD1. Germline lookup yields CDR1 SGHRS and CDR2 YFSETQ. The CDR3 is made up of 16 amino acids. Trimming at V came to 4 bases and at J to 3 bases, leaving 7 bases not matched to a gene. This CDR3 is CASSVTGGAPNEKLFF. The CDR3, as DNA: TGCGCCAGCAGCGTTACAGGGGGCGCGCCTAATGAAAAACTGTTTTTT.

In its sample, this clone was seen once. J is TRBJ2-5 and V is TRBV5-1, with TRBD1 as a possible D gene (6 bases). From germline, CDR1 is SGHRS and CDR2 YFSETQ. The germline V and J ends were trimmed by 0 bases and 2 bases, with 8 bases remaining between them. The length of the CDR3 is 14 residues. CDR3 sequence (DNA): TGCGCCAGCAGCTTGGATGACAGGCAAGAGACCCAGTACTTC. This encodes CASSLDDRQETQYF.

CDR3 DNA sequence: TGTGCCAGCAGTTACCCGGACAGGGTTGGCACCGGGGAGCTGTTTTTT. It translates to CASSYPDRVGTGELFF. The V and J genes are TRBV6-5 and TRBJ2-2; 8 nucleotides align to TRBD1. Germline loops: CDR1 MNHEY, CDR2 SVGAGI. This CDR3 contains 16 residues. Trimming cost V 2 bases and J 4 bases; bases outside gene matches: 6.

The chain carries TRBV30 and TRBJ1-2, with D maybe TRBD1 (5 bases). The CDR3 has 14 amino acids. Germline V gene data show CDR1 as GTSNPN and CDR2 as SVGIG (reference sequence). The V and J ends lost 3 bases and 2 bases respectively, with 13 bases between them. The CDR3 region has the DNA TGTGCCTGGAGCGACCCCCCAGGGAACTATGGCTACACCTTC. It is translated as CAWSDPPGNYGYTF.

The chain employs TRBV7-3 and TRBJ2-1; TRBD1 matches at 12 bases. Germline loops: CDR1 SGHTA, CDR2 FQGTGA. The CDR3 extends over 17 amino acids. V lost 1 base to trimming and J lost 5 bases; unmatched junction nucleotides: 6. The CDR3, as DNA: TGTGCCAGCAGCTTAATGGGACAGGGGGCGCGAAACAATGAGCAGTTCTTC. It translates to CASSLMGQGARNNEQFF.

This chain links TRBV24-1 with TRBJ2-5; D perhaps matches TRBD2 (5 bases). V lost 5 bases to trimming and J lost 3 bases, with 12 bases between them. The germline gives CDR1 KGHDR, CDR2 SFDVKD. CDR3 size: 14 residues. The CDR3 spells CATSAGSLEETQYF. CDR3 nucleotides: TGTGCCACCAGTGCGGGAAGCTTGGAAGAGACCCAGTACTTC.

The CDR3 sequence: CASRGREETQYF. CDR3 sequence (DNA): TGTGCCAGTAGAGGCAGGGAAGAGACCCAGTACTTC. This rearrangement joins TRBV19 to TRBJ2-5; a weak D match, TRBD1 (5 bases). Germline CDR1 is LNHDA and CDR2 is SQIVND (reference sequence). The CDR3 has 12 residues. V lost 6 bases and J lost 3, with 8 bases in between.

The V and J genes are TRBV12-3 or TRBV12-4 and TRBJ1-5, with D possibly being TRBD1 (5 bases). CDR3 size: 12 residues. The V and J ends lost 6 bases and 2 bases respectively, with 5 bases between them. CDR3 sequence reads: CASSRGNQPQHF. CDR3 nucleotide sequence: TGTGCCAGCAGCAGGGGCAATCAGCCCCAGCATTTT.

V and J are TRBV13 and TRBJ2-3; D is ambiguous. Deletions cut 5 bases from V and 3 bases from J, with 18 bases between. The CDR3 consists of 16 residues. The V gene's germline CDR1 is PRHDT and CDR2 FYEKMQ (reference sequence). CDR3 amino acids: CASSVSGSPGTDTQYF. The CDR3 DNA is TGTGCCAGCAGCGTCTCCGGGTCCCCCGGAACAGATACGCAGTATTTT. The whole variable domain, remainder taken from reference TRBV13 and TRBJ2-3, is AAGVIQSPRHLIKEKRETATLKCYPIPRHDTVYWYQQGPGQDPQFLISFYEKMQSDKGSIPDRFSAQQFSDYHSELNMSSLELGDSALYFCASSVSGSPGTDTQYFGPGTRLTVL.

This clone appeared once. The chain recombines TRBV2 with TRBJ2-7; D uncertain. The germline V gene encodes CDR1 SNHLY and CDR2 FYNNEI. V shed 6 bases and J shed 0 bases, with 3 bases lying between them. This CDR3 contains 11 residues. In nucleotides, the CDR3 is TGTGCCAGCAGGAGCTCCTACGAGCAGTACTTC. This codes for CASRSSYEQYF.

This clone came up once. This sequence joins TRBV29-1 and TRBJ2-4, with a possible D match to TRBD1 (6 bases). The V end was cut by 0 bases, the J end by 6 bases, with 6 bases between. The CDR3 sequence is 12 residues long. CDR1 and CDR2 (germline): SQVTM, ANQGSEA. CDR3 amino acids: CSVEETGNIQYF. The CDR3 DNA reads TGCAGCGTTGAAGAGACAGGAAACATTCAGTACTTC.

V and J are TRBV5-6 and TRBJ1-1, with D possibly TRBD1 on 6 matching bases. The CDR3 is made up of 13 amino acids. Germline loops: CDR1 SGHDT, CDR2 YYEEEE. Deletions cut 0 bases from V and 5 bases from J, with 8 bases between. The CDR3: CASSLDRVTEAFF. CDR3 DNA: TGTGCCAGCAGCTTGGACAGGGTAACTGAAGCTTTCTTT.

This chain uses TRBV6-6 with TRBJ2-3, with 15 bases that match TRBD2. Trimming took 6 bases from V and 6 from J; bases not matched to a gene: 7. The CDR3 is 16 amino acids. Looked up from germline, CDR1 is MNHNY and CDR2 is SVGAGI (reference sequence). The CDR3 DNA is TGTGCCAGCAGCCATTGGACTAGCGGGAGGGGGGATACGCAGTATTTT. Its translation: CASSHWTSGRGDTQYF.

Only one count was recorded for this clone. V usage is TRBV27 and J usage is TRBJ2-1; D perhaps matches TRBD1 (6 bases). V was cut by 2 bases and J by 4 bases, with 6 bases left in between. Germline assignment: CDR1 MNHEY and CDR2 SMNVEV (reference sequence). CDR3 length: 13 residues. CDR3 nucleotides: TGTGCCAGCAGTTTAGACAGGTACAATGAGCAGTTCTTC. Translating gives CASSLDRYNEQFF.

The J gene is TRBJ2-1, the V gene TRBV27, with 8 positions matching TRBD2. Germline V CDR1 and CDR2: MNHEY, SMNVEV (reference sequence). V gave up 3 bases and J gave up 15 bases; unmatched junction bases: 10. This CDR3 contains 13 residues. In DNA form, the CDR3 reads TGTGCCAGCAGTTTGCAGCGGGGGCAGGTTCTGTTCTTC. It specifies CASSLQRGQVLFF.

The chain is built from TRBV2 and TRBJ2-3; D not resolved. Trimming removed 1 base from V and 2 bases from J, with 7 bases in between. Germline V CDR1 and CDR2: SNHLY, FYNNEI. The CDR3 spans 14 residues. The CDR3 nucleotides read TGTGCCAGCAGTGAAGGGCTTCTCACAGATACGCAGTATTTT. The encoded protein is CASSEGLLTDTQYF.

The rearrangement uses TRBV3-1 (or the pseudogene TRBV3-2) and TRBJ2-2; TRBD2 matches 9 bases. The V segment lost 4 bases and the J segment 7 bases; nucleotides outside the gene matches: 10. The CDR3 consists of 16 residues. The germline V gene encodes CDR1 LGHDT and CDR2 YNNKEL (reference sequence). CDR3 protein: CASSRGTSHALGELFF. The CDR3 DNA sequence: TGTGCCAGCAGCCGAGGGACTAGCCACGCCCTCGGGGAGCTGTTTTTT.

This CDR3 is CASSLEGAGDEKLFF. Written as DNA, the CDR3 is TGTGCCAGCAGCTTAGAGGGGGCAGGGGACGAAAAACTGTTTTTT. The chain employs TRBV13 and TRBJ1-4, with TRBD1 identical over 7 bases. The CDR3 has 15 amino acids. V shed 1 base and J 8 bases; nucleotides not matched to a gene: 7. Germline V CDR1 and CDR2: PRHDT, FYEKMQ (reference sequence).

The chain recombines TRBV5-1 with TRBJ1-2; 8 bases match TRBD1. This CDR3 contains 14 residues. In germline, CDR1 is SGHRS, CDR2 YFSETQ. V was pared by 2 bases and J by 4 bases, with 4 bases of the junction left unmatched. The CDR3 here is CASSLGTGPYGYTF. The CDR3 DNA is TGCGCCAGCAGCTTAGGGACAGGACCCTATGGCTACACCTTC.

The genes are TRBV5-1 and TRBJ2-1; 10 bases fit TRBD2. From germline, CDR1 is SGHRS and CDR2 YFSETQ. Losses at the gene ends were 7 bases for V and 5 bases for J; bases not matched to a gene: 9. The CDR3 has 15 residues. The CDR3 nucleotides read TGCGCCAGCCGCCCTCTAGCGGGGGACCACAATGAGCAGTTCTTC. The encoded protein is CASRPLAGDHNEQFF.

The genes are TRBV6-2 or TRBV6-3 and TRBJ2-3; the D gene is possibly TRBD2 (6 bases). The CDR3 consists of 17 residues. The V end lost 0 bases, the J end lost 4 bases, and 17 bases lay between the germline ends. Germline assignment: CDR1 MNHEY and CDR2 SVGEGT. The CDR3 sequence is CASSYSRWDLDPDTQYF. The DNA of the CDR3 is TGTGCCAGCAGTTACTCGAGATGGGACTTGGACCCAGATACGCAGTATTTT.

CDR3 in amino acids: CASSLGQGSYGYTF. The CDR3, as DNA: TGTGCCAGCAGCTTAGGGCAGGGAAGCTATGGCTACACCTTC. The rearrangement joins TRBV7-6 to TRBJ1-2, with a possible D match to TRBD1 (5 bases). V shed 1 base and J shed 4 bases, with 10 bases lying between them. The CDR3 spans 14 residues. CDR1 SGHVS and CDR2 FNYEAQ come from the germline V gene.

The chain couples TRBV27 to TRBJ2-1; 8 bases are shared with TRBD2. V shed 1 base and J 2 bases; nucleotides not matched to a gene: 1. This CDR3 is 15 amino acids long. CDR1 and CDR2 (germline): MNHEY, SMNVEV (reference sequence). The CDR3 DNA sequence: TGTGCCAGCAGTTTATACGGGAGGGCCTACAATGAGCAGTTCTTC. Amino acid sequence: CASSLYGRAYNEQFF.

Only a few counts were recorded for this clone. This chain links TRBV19 with TRBJ2-5, with D possibly matching TRBD1 (6 bases). CDR1 LNHDA and CDR2 SQIVND come from the germline V gene (reference sequence). There are 14 residues in the CDR3. V gave up 2 bases and J gave up 1 base, with 8 bases separating them. The CDR3 DNA is TGTGCCAGTAGTATACGGACAGCCCAAGAGACCCAGTACTTC. This codes for CASSIRTAQETQYF.

This clone occurred once. The genes are TRBV24-1 and TRBJ2-1; 9 bases map to TRBD2. CDR1 is KGHDR and CDR2 is SFDVKD in the germline V gene. V lost 5 bases to trimming and J lost 10 bases; unmatched junction nucleotides: 2. This CDR3 has 12 amino acids. CDR3 DNA: TGTGCCACCAGTGTTGGACTAGCGGAGCAGTTCTTC. It encodes CATSVGLAEQFF.

V usage is TRBV19 and J usage is TRBJ1-2; TRBD1 is a possible D gene (6 bases). CDR1 LNHDA and CDR2 SQIVND come from the germline V gene (reference sequence). This CDR3 has 12 amino acids. V was pared by 8 bases and J by 4 bases, with 11 bases between. The chain's CDR3 is CASGGRGYGYTF. Written as DNA, the CDR3 is TGTGCCAGTGGGGGCAGGGGCTATGGCTACACCTTC.